This T cell receptor beta chain was captured by sequencing in a study of Graves' ophthalmopathy and Graves' hyperthyroidism. Looking at the study overall: The blood sample was drawn at first diagnosis and before any treatment.

RNA served as the template for amplifying TCR beta CDR3 regions. HTBI-primed first-round RT-PCR preceded second-round multiplex PCR. TCRdb re-called the multiplex PCR reads with MiXCR, one entry per CDR3 protein. The data hold roughly 480,000 distinct CDR3 sequences, with approximately 15% observed a single time. This CDR3 region has 16 residues. Trimming removed 3 bases from V and 4 bases from J, with 15 bases in between. The germline gives CDR1 LGHDT, CDR2 YNNKEL (reference sequence). The sample taken for sequencing was blood. This receptor was obtained from a woman aged 25 to 45 with Graves' ophthalmopathy. The J gene is TRBJ2-2, the V gene TRBV3-1; D tentatively fits TRBD1 or TRBD2 (5 bases each). CDR3 sequence: CASSHQVWGSTGELFF. As DNA, the CDR3 is TGTGCCAGCAGCCATCAAGTATGGGGGAGCACCGGGGAGCTGTTTTTT.